Below are 26 T cell receptor beta chains sequenced from a single sample in a study of blood T cell repertoires in COVID-19. The method was immunoSEQ multiplex PCR; TCRdb's version includes in-frame clones alone and lacks a portion of them. The profile shows roughly 230,000 clones, about four fifths of them singletons. The sequenced sample consisted of PBMCs or T cells enriched from blood (not recorded which). The origin of the receptors is a man aged 45-65 years who had recovered from COVID-19.

This chain joins TRBV3-1 (or the pseudogene TRBV3-2) and TRBJ1-2, with TRBD1 as a possible D gene (6 bases). Looked up from germline, CDR1 is LGHDT and CDR2 is YNNKEL (reference sequence). The CDR3 runs 15 residues. Between the trimmed V and J ends, which lost 4 bases and 4 bases, there was a span of 16 bases. The CDR3 nucleotides read TGTGCCAGCAGCCTCTCCGGGGGGGCCGGCTATGGCTACACCTTC. This encodes CASSLSGGAGYGYTF.

This chain connects TRBV20-1 to TRBJ1-3; 10 bases line up with TRBD1. Trimming cost V 3 bases and J 8 bases; bases outside gene matches: 4. Germline-derived CDR1 and CDR2 are DFQATT and SNEGSKA (reference sequence). CDR3 length equals 13 residues. CDR3 nucleotides: TGCAGTGCTAGTCCAGGGACAGGGGACACCATATATTTT. It codes for CSASPGTGDTIYF.

The chain carries TRBV10-2 and TRBJ2-1; a possible D gene is TRBD1 (6 bases). V was pared by 7 bases and J by 7 bases, with 14 bases between. Germline values: CDR1 WSHSY, CDR2 SAAADI. The CDR3 is 13 residues long. The CDR3 reads CASTILRGNEQFF. In nucleotides, the CDR3 is TGCGCCAGCACCATACTTAGGGGGAATGAGCAGTTCTTC.

The CDR3 region has the DNA TGCAGTGCTAGTCTAGCGGGAGGAGGGAACAATGAGCAGTTCTTC. This sequence encodes CSASLAGGGNNEQFF. The rearrangement uses TRBV20-1 and TRBJ2-1, with 11 bases fitting TRBD2. This CDR3 region has 15 residues. Germline V gene lookup returns CDR1 DFQATT and CDR2 SNEGSKA (reference sequence). The ends lost 3 bases at V and 5 bases at J; junction bases unmatched: 6.

The rearrangement joins TRBV5-1 to TRBJ2-7, with unresolved D. Germline lookup yields CDR1 SGHRS and CDR2 YFSETQ. Trimming removed 3 bases from V and 3 bases from J, with 10 bases in between. This CDR3 spans 13 amino acids. CDR3 in amino acids: CASSSDTYYEQYF. The DNA of the CDR3 is TGCGCCAGCAGCTCCGACACCTACTACGAGCAGTACTTC.

This rearrangement joins TRBV27 to TRBJ1-1, with 8 nucleotides matching TRBD1. Germline assignment: CDR1 MNHEY and CDR2 SMNVEV (reference sequence). J was trimmed by 4 bases and V by 3 bases; bases with no gene match: 7. The CDR3 sequence is 15 residues long. In DNA form, the CDR3 reads TGTGCCAGCAGTTTCGGGACAGGCTCCCCCACTGAAGCTTTCTTT. Translation gives CASSFGTGSPTEAFF.

The chain joins TRBV5-1 to TRBJ1-1; a possible D gene is TRBD1 (5 bases). Germline V gene sequence: CDR1 SGHRS, CDR2 YFSETQ. The CDR3 covers 16 residues. V lost 0 bases, J lost 4 bases, and 16 bases lay in between. Written as DNA, the CDR3 is TGCGCCAGCAGCTTGGCCGATGCAGGGCTTATCACTGAAGCTTTCTTT. The encoded protein is CASSLADAGLITEAFF. The complete variable domain, with remaining parts taken from reference TRBV5-1 and TRBJ1-1, reads KAGVTQTPRYLIKTRGQQVTLSCSPISGHRSVSWYQQTPGQGLQFLFEYFSETQRNKGNFPGRFSGRQFSNSRSEMNVSTLELGDSALYLCASSLADAGLITEAFFGQGTRLTVV.

The gene calls are TRBV3-1 (or the pseudogene TRBV3-2) and TRBJ1-6; D is unclear. The germline V gene has CDR1 LGHDT and CDR2 YNNKEL (reference sequence). The CDR3 length is 12 residues. Trimming left V 0 bases short and J 8 bases short, with 2 bases between. CDR3 region: CASSQDYSPLHF. The CDR3 nucleotides read TGTGCCAGCAGCCAAGACTATTCACCCCTCCACTTT.

This clone was detected only a few times. The J gene is TRBJ1-3, the V gene TRBV19, with a tentative D call TRBD1 (5 bases). The ends were cut back, 5 bases at V and 0 bases at J, with 11 bases in the middle. CDR3 length: 15 amino acids. The germline CDR1 and CDR2 sequences are LNHDA and SQIVND (reference sequence). CDR3 DNA: TGTGCCAGTAGTCGACAGAGCAGCTCTGGAAACACCATATATTTT. Translating it yields CASSRQSSSGNTIYF.

This sequence joins TRBV5-4 and TRBJ2-2, with TRBD2 matching over 16 bases. After removal of 4 bases from V and 5 bases from J, the junction contained 11 bases not matched to a gene. Germline-derived CDR1 and CDR2 are SGHNT and YYREEE (reference sequence). This CDR3 contains 19 residues. CDR3 loop: CASSGGTSGRALGTGELFF. DNA of the CDR3: TGTGCCAGCAGCGGAGGGACTAGCGGGAGGGCCCTGGGAACCGGGGAGCTGTTTTTT.

This chain uses TRBV10-3 with TRBJ2-1; D may be TRBD1 (6 bases). The CDR3 extends over 16 amino acids. Germline V gene sequence: CDR1 ENHRY, CDR2 SYGVKD. The V end was cut by 1 base, the J end by 5 bases, with 15 bases between. CDR3 residues: CAISEFPRRQDNEQFF. Written as DNA, the CDR3 is TGTGCCATCAGTGAGTTTCCCCGTCGACAGGACAATGAGCAGTTCTTC.

CDR3 amino acids: CAWGQSLSYEQYF. The DNA for the CDR3 is TGTGCCTGGGGACAGTCGTTATCCTACGAGCAGTACTTC. The chain carries TRBV30 and TRBJ2-7; D perhaps matches TRBD1 (6 bases). Germline-derived CDR1 and CDR2 are GTSNPN and SVGIG (reference sequence). Deletions cut 5 bases from V and 1 base from J, with 12 bases between. CDR3 length: 13 residues.

V usage is TRBV3-1 (or the pseudogene TRBV3-2) and J usage is TRBJ1-4, with unresolved D. The ends were cut back, 3 bases at V and 8 bases at J, with 13 bases in the middle. Germline values: CDR1 LGHDT, CDR2 YNNKEL (reference sequence). This CDR3 is 14 amino acids long. The CDR3 region has the DNA TGTGCCAGCAGCCATTTAGGGAGCGGGGAAAAACTGTTTTTT. It translates to CASSHLGSGEKLFF.

The V gene is TRBV3-1 (or the pseudogene TRBV3-2), the J gene TRBJ2-3, with a tentative D call TRBD1 (6 bases). Trimming removed 1 base at V and 5 bases at J, with 19 bases between. The CDR3 runs to 17 residues. In germline, CDR1 is LGHDT, CDR2 YNNKEL (reference sequence). DNA for the CDR3: TGTGCCAGCAGCCAAGTAGGTCTCGGCCAGGGGAGAGATACGCAGTATTTT. It is translated as CASSQVGLGQGRDTQYF.

The rearrangement links TRBV19 to TRBJ1-3; D is ambiguous. CDR1 is LNHDA, CDR2 SQIVND, per germline (reference sequence). The CDR3 is 15 amino acids. V lost 3 bases, J lost 0 bases, and 9 bases lay in between. The CDR3 DNA sequence: TGTGCCAGTAGTATGAACAGCATCTCTGGAAACACCATATATTTT. This codes for CASSMNSISGNTIYF.

V gene TRBV5-6 combines with J gene TRBJ2-1, with D tentatively TRBD2 (5 bases). The ends were cut back, 4 bases at V and 0 bases at J, with 14 bases in the middle. The germline V gene encodes CDR1 SGHDT and CDR2 YYEEEE. This CDR3 region has 16 residues. The chain's CDR3 is CASSAGLLSSYNEQFF. CDR3 in DNA: TGTGCCAGCAGCGCCGGACTGCTGAGCTCCTACAATGAGCAGTTCTTC.

The CDR3 DNA follows: TGCGCCAGCAGCTTCTCAGGGGACACCGGGGAGCTGTTTTTT. Translating it yields CASSFSGDTGELFF. The chain combines TRBV5-1 with TRBJ2-2; TRBD1 might be the D (6 bases). The length of the CDR3 is 14 residues. V was clipped by 2 bases and J by 3 bases, with 8 bases between them. The V gene's germline CDR1 is SGHRS and CDR2 YFSETQ.

The rearrangement links TRBV7-2 to TRBJ2-7; 8 positions match TRBD2. The CDR3 extends over 16 amino acids. CDR1 and CDR2 from the germline V gene are SGHTA and FQGNSA. J lost 0 bases, V lost 6 bases, and 10 bases had no gene match. The CDR3 is CASSWAASGYSYEQYF. Written as DNA, the CDR3 is TGTGCCAGCAGTTGGGCGGCTAGCGGGTACTCCTACGAGCAGTACTTC.

The chain recombines TRBV28 with TRBJ1-5; D is perhaps TRBD1 (5 bases). Germline V CDR1 and CDR2: MDHEN, SYDVKM. V gave up 6 bases and J gave up 0 bases, with 12 bases separating them. The CDR3 has 15 amino acids. The CDR3 nucleotides read TGTGCCAGCAGACCCGGGGGGTATAGCAATCAGCCCCAGCATTTT. It is translated as CASRPGGYSNQPQHF.

This rearrangement joins TRBV7-9 to TRBJ1-5, with D uncertain. The germline V gene has CDR1 SEHNR and CDR2 FQNEAQ (reference sequence). The length of the CDR3 is 14 residues. Trimming took 6 bases from V and 1 from J, leaving 10 bases between them. In DNA form, the CDR3 reads TGTGCCAGCAGATCCGCCGGGAGCAATCAGCCCCAGCATTTT. Translated: CASRSAGSNQPQHF.

The CDR3 bases are TGTGCCAGCAGCTTAATCCTTGGCGGGGGCCTCTACAATGAGCAGTTCTTC. Amino acids: CASSLILGGGLYNEQFF. This chain joins TRBV7-6 and TRBJ2-1; the D gene is possibly TRBD2 (7 bases). The germline V gene has CDR1 SGHVS and CDR2 FNYEAQ. This CDR3 spans 17 amino acids. V shed 2 bases and J shed 3 bases, with 17 bases lying between them.

J is TRBJ2-5 and V is TRBV5-4; 10 nucleotides align to TRBD2. This CDR3 spans 15 amino acids. The germline V gene has CDR1 SGHNT and CDR2 YYREEE (reference sequence). The J segment lost 5 bases and the V segment lost 6 bases, leaving 10 bases of the junction unmatched. CDR3 residues: CASTRERGGWETQYF. The CDR3, as DNA: TGTGCCAGCACCAGGGAGCGGGGGGGCTGGGAGACCCAGTACTTC. The full variable domain, in which reference TRBV5-4 and TRBJ2-5 provide the parts outside the CDR3, is ETGVTQSPTHLIKTRGQQVTLRCSSQSGHNTVSWYQQALGQGPQFIFQYYREEENGRGNFPPRFSGLQFPNYSSELNVNALELDDSALYLCASTRERGGWETQYFGPGTRLLVL.

The genes are TRBV3-1 (or the pseudogene TRBV3-2) and TRBJ2-7; D not resolved. From germline, CDR1 is LGHDT and CDR2 YNNKEL (reference sequence). The CDR3 is 11 amino acids. V lost 8 bases and J 6 bases, leaving 11 bases between the germline ends. CDR3 sequence (DNA): TGTGCCAGCTCCGTCCTCTCCGAGCAGTACTTC. Translation: CASSVLSEQYF.

This chain links TRBV4-1 with TRBJ1-1; TRBD1 agrees at 10 bases. The CDR3 consists of 15 residues. Trimming at V came to 5 bases and at J to 6 bases, leaving 9 bases not matched to a gene. Germline assignment: CDR1 MGHRA and CDR2 YSYEKL. CDR3 nucleotides: TGCGCCAGCAGCTCCCGGGACAGGGGAATTGCTGAAGCTTTCTTT. Its translation: CASSSRDRGIAEAFF.

V and J are TRBV19 and TRBJ2-7, with 7 bases that match TRBD1. V shed 3 bases, J shed 4 bases, and the junction held 6 bases outside the gene matches. The CDR3 length is 14 residues. Germline V gene data show CDR1 as LNHDA and CDR2 as SQIVND (reference sequence). The CDR3 DNA sequence: TGTGCCAGTAGTATCGGACAGGTCGGGTACGAGCAGTACTTC. This encodes CASSIGQVGYEQYF.

Here the CDR3 reads CASGGADQPQHF. CDR3 coding DNA: TGTGCCAGCGGCGGAGCCGATCAGCCCCAGCATTTT. The rearrangement joins TRBV27 to TRBJ1-5; D not resolved. V lost 8 bases, J lost 5 bases, and 10 bases lay in between. This CDR3 contains 12 residues. CDR1 and CDR2 (germline): MNHEY, SMNVEV (reference sequence).